This T cell receptor (beta chain) emerged from a study of shared clonotypes between healthy human individuals. Study-level findings and limits: The sampled material consisted only of blood, and tissue repertoires are likely to differ. Larger estimated richness was generally seen in naive subsets than in memory subsets.

The assay was immunoSEQ multiplex PCR, and TCRdb's table has in-frame clones only and misses some. The sample yields about 1 million clones, approximately 68% seen once. V lost 0 bases and J 2 bases, leaving 11 bases between the germline ends. The germline V gene encodes CDR1 SGHRS and CDR2 YFSETQ. The CDR3 sequence is 15 residues long. Remarks on this clone: Its antigen is unidentified.

V usage is TRBV5-1 and J usage is TRBJ1-1; D is unclear. This sequence was found in a young man in good health. Material for sequencing was memory CD4+ T cells sorted from blood. Subset: CD45RA-negative fraction. CDR3 nucleotides: TGCGCCAGCAGCTTGGACGTGGGAGTAAACACTGAAGCTTTCTTT. Its translation is CASSLDVGVNTEAFF.